Shown below are 27 T cell receptor beta chains from a single sample sequenced in a study of cytomegalovirus exposure and HLA in healthy donors. TCRdb's table, derived via immunoSEQ multiplex PCR, lists solely in-frame clones and lacks some. The sample has tens of thousands of clones, about 94% seen once. The source material was PBMCs. These receptors came from a man aged 18-30 years in good health and CMV-seropositive.

This chain uses TRBV4-2 with TRBJ2-4, with 7 bases aligning to TRBD2. Trimming cost V 0 bases and J 8 bases; bases outside gene matches: 7. The CDR3 runs to 15 residues. From germline, CDR1 is LGHNA and CDR2 YNFKEQ. The CDR3 region is CASSQDFWEGDIQYF. The CDR3 nucleotides are TGTGCCAGCAGCCAAGATTTCTGGGAGGGAGACATTCAGTACTTC.

V and J are TRBV19 and TRBJ2-7; D perhaps matches TRBD2 (6 bases). V was clipped by 5 bases and J by 1 base, with 18 bases between them. The germline gives CDR1 LNHDA, CDR2 SQIVND (reference sequence). This CDR3 spans 16 amino acids. The CDR3 DNA sequence: TGTGCCAGTAGTTCCTCCGGAGGGGCGAAATCCTACGAGCAGTACTTC. This encodes CASSSSGGAKSYEQYF.

The rearrangement links TRBV4-1 to TRBJ2-1; 8 bases fit TRBD1. This CDR3 comprises 16 residues. Germline CDR1 MGHRA, CDR2 YSYEKL. The ends lost 3 bases at V and 4 bases at J; junction bases unmatched: 8. For the CDR3, the DNA is TGCGCCAGCAGCCACCTCGGGACAGGAAAGTACAATGAGCAGTTCTTC. This translates into CASSHLGTGKYNEQFF.

The chain joins TRBV10-1 to TRBJ1-2; D is perhaps TRBD1 (5 bases). This CDR3 comprises 13 residues. V was shortened by 0 bases and J by 5 bases, with 7 bases between the two germline ends. CDR1 is WNHNN, CDR2 SYGVQD, per germline (reference sequence). The CDR3 DNA follows: TGCGCCAGCAGTGAGTCGGCAGGGTATGGCTACACCTTC. Its protein product is CASSESAGYGYTF.

This rearrangement joins TRBV27 to TRBJ1-1; no clear D. The CDR3 loop spans 15 amino acids. The ends were cut back, 5 bases at V and 3 bases at J, with 16 bases in the middle. Per germline, CDR1 MNHEY and CDR2 SMNVEV (reference sequence). The CDR3 here is CASSLSGEGDTEAFF. The DNA for the CDR3 is TGTGCCAGCAGTCTCTCCGGGGAGGGTGACACTGAAGCTTTCTTT.

The chain's CDR3 is CARGGPGHATNEKLFF. Here the CDR3 DNA reads TGTGCCAGGGGGGGGCCAGGACATGCAACTAATGAAAAACTGTTTTTT. This chain links TRBV6-6 with TRBJ1-4; the D gene is possibly TRBD1 (6 bases). The CDR3 is 16 amino acids. Deletions cut 9 bases from V and 0 bases from J, with 17 bases between. Germline values: CDR1 MNHNY, CDR2 SVGAGI (reference sequence).

The V gene is TRBV30, the J gene TRBJ1-1, with D unresolved. Germline lookup yields CDR1 GTSNPN and CDR2 SVGIG (reference sequence). The CDR3 totals 13 residues. With 1 base removed from V and 0 bases from J, the gap between germline ends came to 6 bases. The CDR3 nucleotides read TGTGCCTGGAGTGATGGCATGAACACTGAAGCTTTCTTT. This sequence encodes CAWSDGMNTEAFF.

The chain employs TRBV6-6 and TRBJ2-5; maybe TRBD1 (5 bases). This CDR3 region has 15 residues. Germline assignment: CDR1 MNHNY and CDR2 SVGAGI (reference sequence). Trimming removed 7 bases at V and 5 bases at J, with 20 bases between. CDR3 amino acids: CASKGSETKRETQYF. In DNA, the CDR3 is TGTGCCAGCAAGGGGTCGGAGACCAAAAGGGAGACCCAGTACTTC.

DNA of the CDR3: TGTGCCAGCTCACCAGGACAGACCGGGGAGCTGTTTTTT. This sequence encodes CASSPGQTGELFF. V gene TRBV18 combines with J gene TRBJ2-2, with a tentative D call TRBD1 (6 bases). V was cut by 2 bases and J by 5 bases, with 6 bases left in between. Germline assignment: CDR1 KGHSH and CDR2 LQKENI. The CDR3 runs to 13 residues.

This chain links TRBV10-3 with TRBJ2-7; 9 nucleotides line up with TRBD1. V dropped 4 bases and J dropped 2; count of bases not matched to a gene: 3. Per germline, CDR1 ENHRY and CDR2 SYGVKD. This CDR3 comprises 14 residues. The CDR3 sequence is CAISGGQGAYEQYF. The CDR3 region has the DNA TGTGCCATCAGTGGGGGACAGGGAGCCTACGAGCAGTACTTC.

The chain joins TRBV6-1 to TRBJ2-3, with TRBD2 matching over 14 bases. V was clipped by 0 bases and J by 2 bases; unmatched bases: 7. This CDR3 has 19 residues. The germline V gene encodes CDR1 MNHNS and CDR2 SASEGT. The CDR3 DNA is TGTGCCAGCAGTGAAGCCGTGACTAGCGGGGGGGGGCACACAGATACGCAGTATTTT. Protein: CASSEAVTSGGGHTDTQYF.

CDR3 nucleotides: TGTGCCAGCAGTTACTCGGGGGGTTTGTCCTACAATGAGCAGTTCTTC. It specifies CASSYSGGLSYNEQFF. The chain uses TRBV6-5 and TRBJ2-1; TRBD2 is a possible D gene (6 bases). The CDR3 totals 16 residues. The germline CDR1 and CDR2 sequences are MNHEY and SVGAGI. V was shortened by 0 bases and J by 1 base, with 10 bases between the two germline ends.

The chain has TRBV7-2 and TRBJ1-2; 7 bases line up with TRBD1. CDR1 SGHTA and CDR2 FQGNSA come from the germline V gene. The CDR3 runs 16 residues. The J segment lost 6 bases and the V segment lost 4 bases, leaving 14 bases of the junction unmatched. CDR3 in amino acids: CASSSDSPRGHHGYTF. CDR3 DNA: TGTGCCAGCAGCTCAGACTCGCCGAGGGGGCATCATGGCTACACCTTC.

The chain carries TRBV28 and TRBJ1-3; tentative D call: TRBD1 (6 bases). The V end lost 4 bases, the J end lost 2 bases, and 9 bases lay between the germline ends. The V gene's germline CDR1 is MDHEN and CDR2 SYDVKM. The CDR3 loop spans 14 amino acids. The CDR3 bases are TGTGCCAGCAGTTGGTACAGGGCTGGAAACACCATATATTTT. Its protein product is CASSWYRAGNTIYF.

The CDR3 sequence: CASSDTGSWQETQYF. CDR3 DNA: TGTGCCAGCAGTGATACGGGGTCCTGGCAAGAGACCCAGTACTTC. The chain uses TRBV2 and TRBJ2-5, with D tentatively TRBD2 (5 bases). V gave up 3 bases and J gave up 2 bases, with 13 bases separating them. The CDR3 is made up of 15 amino acids. Germline lookup yields CDR1 SNHLY and CDR2 FYNNEI.

This clone was seen just once. The V call is TRBV12-5, the J call TRBJ2-2; unclear D gene. The CDR3 is made up of 16 amino acids. Deletions cut 7 bases from V and 0 bases from J, with 15 bases between. Per the germline V gene, CDR1 is LGHNT and CDR2 is FRNRAP. CDR3 protein: CASAPVRSPNTGELFF. The CDR3 nucleotides are TGTGCTAGTGCCCCCGTCCGGAGCCCGAACACCGGGGAGCTGTTTTTT.

The CDR3 protein is CASSQDGGTGANVLTF. DNA for the CDR3: TGCGCCAGCAGCCAAGATGGCGGGACGGGGGCCAACGTCCTGACTTTC. The chain joins TRBV4-1 to TRBJ2-6; D is possibly TRBD2 (6 bases). This CDR3 region has 16 residues. Per germline, CDR1 MGHRA and CDR2 YSYEKL. The V end lost 0 bases, the J end lost 4 bases, and 10 bases lay between the germline ends.

The chain links TRBV6-1 to TRBJ2-5, with 8 bases matching TRBD2. Unmatched junction bases numbered 6, after V lost 7 bases and J lost 5 bases. The CDR3 is 13 residues long. Germline CDR1 and CDR2: MNHNS and SASEGT. The CDR3, as DNA: TGTGCCAGCATCGGCGGGGGGTGGGAGACCCAGTACTTC. Translation: CASIGGGWETQYF.

This clone was detected a few times. The J gene is TRBJ2-1, the V gene TRBV19; 7 positions agree with TRBD2. V was clipped by 8 bases and J by 3 bases; unmatched bases: 4. The CDR3 has 13 residues. In germline, CDR1 is LNHDA, CDR2 SQIVND (reference sequence). CDR3 coding DNA: TGTGCCAGTGGGAGCGGGGACTACAATGAGCAGTTCTTC. Protein product: CASGSGDYNEQFF.

This chain uses TRBV6-1 with TRBJ1-6; no clear D gene. The CDR3 is 14 residues long. V lost 4 bases, J lost 7 bases, and 11 bases lay in between. CDR1 is MNHNS and CDR2 is SASEGT in the germline V gene. The CDR3 DNA follows: TGTGCCAGCAGTGGGGGAGGCACAAATTCACCCCTCCACTTT. It specifies CASSGGGTNSPLHF.

The V call is TRBV2, the J call TRBJ1-5; a possible D gene is TRBD1 (5 bases). Germline CDR1 SNHLY, CDR2 FYNNEI. The CDR3 is made up of 15 amino acids. The V gene lost 2 bases and the J gene lost 1 base, with 9 bases spanning the gap. The CDR3 region is CASSELQASNQPQHF. The CDR3 DNA reads TGTGCCAGCAGTGAACTACAGGCGAGCAATCAGCCCCAGCATTTT.

The chain links TRBV19 to TRBJ2-2, with D maybe TRBD2 (6 bases). This CDR3 comprises 15 residues. Germline V CDR1 and CDR2: LNHDA, SQIVND (reference sequence). V lost 0 bases and J 4 bases, leaving 9 bases between the germline ends. The CDR3 loop reads CASSIDRESTGELFF. In DNA form, the CDR3 reads TGTGCCAGTAGTATAGATCGGGAGTCCACCGGGGAGCTGTTTTTT.

The CDR3 DNA reads TGTGCCAGTAGTAATTTTTACGATGACACGGTGAACACTGAAGCTTTCTTT. This gives the protein CASSNFYDDTVNTEAFF. The V gene is TRBV19, the J gene TRBJ1-1, with D hard to call. The germline V gene encodes CDR1 LNHDA and CDR2 SQIVND (reference sequence). V was pared by 4 bases and J by 0 bases, with 18 bases between. The CDR3 runs 17 residues.

V gene TRBV28 combines with J gene TRBJ2-7; 7 nucleotides line up with TRBD1. Losses at the gene ends were 11 bases for V and 1 base for J; bases not matched to a gene: 5. CDR1 and CDR2 (germline): MDHEN, SYDVKM. The CDR3 has 12 residues. For the CDR3, the DNA is TGTGCCGGGAGCAGGGGGTCCTACGAGCAGTACTTC. Translating it yields CAGSRGSYEQYF. Based on the CDR3 plus reference TRBV28 and TRBJ2-7, the full variable domain is DVKVTQSSRYLVKRTGEKVFLECVQDMDHENMFWYRQDPGLGLRLIYFSYDVKMKEKGDIPEGYSVSREKKERFSLILESASTNQTSMYLCAGSRGSYEQYFGPGTRLTVT.

This CDR3 is CAISESPGPYEQYF. CDR3 coding DNA: TGTGCCATCAGTGAGTCTCCAGGTCCCTACGAGCAGTACTTC. V usage is TRBV10-3 and J usage is TRBJ2-7; unclear D gene. The CDR3 consists of 14 residues. CDR1 is ENHRY and CDR2 is SYGVKD in the germline V gene. V lost 0 bases and J 2 bases, leaving 8 bases between the germline ends.

Concerning this clone itself: The junction departs from the called germline gene at one end, perhaps through a read error. The chain uses TRBV7-7 and TRBJ2-3, with D perhaps matching TRBD2 (5 bases). CDR1 and CDR2 from the germline V gene are SSHAT and FNYEAQ (reference sequence). This CDR3 spans 13 amino acids. The CDR3 loop is CASSLANRDTQYF. In nucleotides, the CDR3 is TGTGCTAGCAGCTTAGCGAACAGAGATACGCAGTATTTT.

DNA for the CDR3: TGTGCCAGCAGTTTACGAGGACATTCCTACGAGCAGTACTTC. Its translation is CASSLRGHSYEQYF. V gene TRBV28 combines with J gene TRBJ2-7; a possible D gene is TRBD1 (5 bases). The CDR3 totals 14 residues. Germline assignment: CDR1 MDHEN and CDR2 SYDVKM. Trimming stripped 2 bases from V and 1 base from J, with 9 bases between.